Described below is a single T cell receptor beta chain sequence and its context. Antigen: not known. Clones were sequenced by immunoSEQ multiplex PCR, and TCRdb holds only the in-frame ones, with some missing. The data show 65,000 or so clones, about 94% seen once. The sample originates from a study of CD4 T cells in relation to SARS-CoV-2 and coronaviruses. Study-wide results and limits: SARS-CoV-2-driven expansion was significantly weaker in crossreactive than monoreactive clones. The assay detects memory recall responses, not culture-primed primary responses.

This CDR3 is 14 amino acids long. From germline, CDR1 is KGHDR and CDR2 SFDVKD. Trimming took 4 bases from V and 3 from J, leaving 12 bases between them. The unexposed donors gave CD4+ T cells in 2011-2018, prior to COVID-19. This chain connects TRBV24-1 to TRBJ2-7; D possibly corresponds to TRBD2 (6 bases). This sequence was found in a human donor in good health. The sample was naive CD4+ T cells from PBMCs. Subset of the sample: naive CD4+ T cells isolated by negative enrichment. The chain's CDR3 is CATSDESSVYEQYF. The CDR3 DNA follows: TGTGCCACCAGTGACGAATCTAGCGTCTACGAGCAGTACTTC.